This TCR beta chain came from a study of tissue T cells after allogeneic stem cell transplantation. Study-level results: Alloreactivity or antigen specificity of tissue TCRs was not determined; some clones might be host cells.

The protocol was immunoSEQ multiplex PCR, while the TCRdb copy is restricted to in-frame clones and leaves out a portion. The sample lists about 4,000 clones; around half were seen once. The ends were cut back, 3 bases at V and 3 bases at J, with 5 bases in the middle. This CDR3 is 12 amino acids long. Germline CDR1 KGHPV, CDR2 FQNQEV (reference sequence). Time point defined: mouse harvest day 14 after allogeneic transplant. Mouse grafts combined 10^7 T-cell-depleted bone marrow cells with 10^6 splenic CD5+ T cells. B6 (H2b) cells into BALB/c (H2d) mice; tissues taken at day 7 or 14. With respect to this clone: What it binds is unknown. Gene labels here are mouse ones. The DNA ends 1 residue before the CDR3 does, and the rest of the CDR3 is filled in from the germline J gene.

The chain carries TRBV26 and TRBJ1-1; D remains unclear. The sequencing input was gut tissue. This receptor was taken from a female BALB/c mouse given C57BL/6 T cells with graft-versus-host disease after an allogeneic hematopoietic cell transplant. CDR3 DNA, as far as it was read: TGTGCCAGCAGTCTCTGGGACACAGAAGTCTTC. Its protein product is CASSLWDTEVF. The whole CDR3 region reads CASSLWDTEVFF.